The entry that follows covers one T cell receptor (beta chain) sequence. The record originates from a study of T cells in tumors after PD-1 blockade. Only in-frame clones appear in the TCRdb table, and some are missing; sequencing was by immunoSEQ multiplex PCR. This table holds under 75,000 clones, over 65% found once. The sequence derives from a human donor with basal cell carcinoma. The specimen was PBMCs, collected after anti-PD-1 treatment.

CDR3 residues: CASSQASVMNTEAFF. In nucleotides, the CDR3 is TGTGCCAGCAGCCAGGCCTCAGTCATGAACACTGAAGCTTTCTTT. This chain joins TRBV4-2 and TRBJ1-1; no clear D. CDR1 LGHNA and CDR2 YNFKEQ come from the germline V gene. The CDR3 loop spans 15 amino acids. V lost 3 bases and J 0 bases, leaving 11 bases between the germline ends.